The 17 T cell receptor beta chains presented below share a single source sample, sequenced in a study of brain T cells in children with intractable seizures. As for time point: blood from clinic visit 5 months post-surgery; TSC patient then seizure free. Sequenced by immunoSEQ multiplex PCR; TCRdb stores in-frame clones only, minus some. The data hold under 400,000 clones, with over 90% observed a single time. Sequencing was performed on peripheral blood, taken around 5 months after surgery. All receptors come from a boy in the first two years of life with tuberous sclerosis and intractable seizures.

The rearrangement uses TRBV5-8 and TRBJ2-7; TRBD2 agrees at 16 bases. Germline trimming cut 3 bases from V and 2 bases from J; bases unmatched to any gene: 5. The V gene's germline CDR1 is SGHTS and CDR2 YDEGEE. The CDR3 length is 17 residues. This CDR3 is CASSSGTSGRVAYEQYF. DNA for the CDR3: TGTGCCAGCAGCTCCGGGACTAGCGGGAGGGTCGCCTACGAGCAGTACTTC.

The chain employs TRBV11-2 and TRBJ2-7; D gene uncertain. V was trimmed by 1 base and J by 2 bases, leaving 6 bases between them. The CDR3 contains 13 residues. Germline lookup yields CDR1 SGHAT and CDR2 FQNNGV. This CDR3 is CASSLVEPYEQYF. In DNA form, the CDR3 reads TGTGCCAGCAGCTTAGTAGAGCCCTACGAGCAGTACTTC. The complete variable domain, with remaining parts taken from reference TRBV11-2 and TRBJ2-7, reads EAGVAQSPRYKIIEKRQSVAFWCNPISGHATLYWYQQILGQGPKLLIQFQNNGVVDDSQLPKDRFSAERLKGVDSTLKIQPAKLEDSAVYLCASSLVEPYEQYFGPGTRLTVT.

The count of this clone is one. The chain employs TRBV25-1 and TRBJ1-5; D is uncertain. The CDR3 is 14 amino acids. Germline V gene lookup returns CDR1 MGHDK and CDR2 SYGVNS. The V gene lost 4 bases and the J gene lost 0 bases, with 7 bases spanning the gap. The CDR3 loop reads CASSARASNQPQHF. CDR3 coding DNA: TGTGCCAGCAGTGCACGGGCTAGCAATCAGCCCCAGCATTTT.

V and J are TRBV11-3 and TRBJ2-1; 7 bases map to TRBD2. Germline V gene data show CDR1 as SGHNT and CDR2 as YENEEA. CDR3 size: 17 residues. The ends lost 1 base at V and 8 bases at J; junction bases unmatched: 14. The CDR3 coding sequence is TGTGCCAGCAGCTTAGTAGGTCTAGCGGATGGGTGGGATGAGCAGTTCTTC. Protein product: CASSLVGLADGWDEQFF.

In its sample, this clone was seen once. The chain employs TRBV25-1 and TRBJ1-2; maybe TRBD1 (6 bases). The length of the CDR3 is 13 residues. Trimming cost V 6 bases and J 5 bases, with 13 bases left between them. Germline CDR1 MGHDK, CDR2 SYGVNS. As DNA, the CDR3 is TGTGCCAGCAGGGACAGCGGGGGATATGGCTACACCTTC. This codes for CASRDSGGYGYTF.

J is TRBJ2-5 and V is TRBV11-3; possibly TRBD1 for D (5 bases). V was pared by 7 bases and J by 1 base, with 10 bases between. CDR3 size: 13 residues. Germline CDR1 is SGHNT and CDR2 is YENEEA. In DNA form, the CDR3 reads TGTGCCAGCACCCTGACAGCCCAAGAGACCCAGTACTTC. Encoded protein: CASTLTAQETQYF.

The V gene is TRBV7-8, the J gene TRBJ2-7, with unresolved D. The V gene's germline CDR1 is SGHVS and CDR2 FQNEAQ. The CDR3 consists of 14 residues. Trimming cost V 2 bases and J 3 bases, with 11 bases left between them. In DNA, the CDR3 is TGTGCCAGCAGCTTATCGGTCGCTGGCTACGAGCAGTACTTC. Its translation: CASSLSVAGYEQYF.

The chain links TRBV9 to TRBJ2-2; D is undetermined. Germline CDR1 reads SGDLS; CDR2 reads YYNGEE. The length of the CDR3 is 15 residues. The V end lost 4 bases, the J end lost 5 bases, and 15 bases lay between the germline ends. The CDR3 loop is CASSLVDARTGELFF. In DNA, the CDR3 is TGTGCCAGCAGCTTGGTTGATGCCCGGACCGGGGAGCTGTTTTTT.

This rearrangement joins TRBV6-5 to TRBJ1-2; no reliable D call. The CDR3 extends over 13 amino acids. Germline CDR1 MNHEY, CDR2 SVGAGI. V gave up 6 bases and J gave up 4 bases, with 12 bases separating them. DNA for the CDR3: TGTGCCAGCAGCGAGGGCAGGATCTATGGCTACACCTTC. Its translation is CASSEGRIYGYTF.

The V call is TRBV19, the J call TRBJ2-6, with D uncertain. V was clipped by 4 bases and J by 0 bases, with 7 bases between them. Germline CDR1 and CDR2: LNHDA and SQIVND (reference sequence). The CDR3 has 15 amino acids. CDR3 in DNA: TGTGCCAGTAGTAGAAGTTACTCTGGGGCCAACGTCCTGACTTTC. Translating it yields CASSRSYSGANVLTF.

This chain joins TRBV7-9 and TRBJ1-3; no clear D gene. CDR3 size: 16 residues. The germline V gene has CDR1 SEHNR and CDR2 FQNEAQ (reference sequence). Trimming stripped 1 base from V and 10 bases from J, with 20 bases between. The CDR3 DNA is TGTGCCAGCAGCTTAGGGCGCAGGCCCCACACCGGGACCATATATTTT. This gives the protein CASSLGRRPHTGTIYF.

This chain connects TRBV7-9 to TRBJ1-2, with D possibly TRBD1 on 6 matching bases. This CDR3 has 14 residues. The V gene's germline CDR1 is SEHNR and CDR2 FQNEAQ (reference sequence). Trimming pared 1 base from V and 8 bases from J, leaving 14 bases between. The CDR3 nucleotides read TGTGCCAGCAGCTTAGGGTTCGGGGGCGGCGGCTACACCTTC. Protein: CASSLGFGGGGYTF.

The chain links TRBV9 to TRBJ1-6, with D possibly matching TRBD1 (5 bases). This CDR3 contains 15 residues. V lost 0 bases, J lost 6 bases, and 10 bases lay in between. In germline, CDR1 is SGDLS, CDR2 YYNGEE. The CDR3: CASSVGGGSNSPLHF. In DNA form, the CDR3 reads TGTGCCAGCAGCGTAGGGGGGGGAAGTAATTCACCCCTCCACTTT.

The genes are TRBV4-2 and TRBJ1-6; no definite D call. Trimming cost V 0 bases and J 11 bases, with 8 bases left between them. The CDR3 runs to 13 residues. CDR1 and CDR2 (germline): LGHNA, YNFKEQ. CDR3 DNA: TGTGCCAGCAGCCAAGATGGACGGGCACCCCTCCACTTT. Protein sequence: CASSQDGRAPLHF.

V is TRBV7-3 and J is TRBJ2-5; 7 positions agree with TRBD2. Germline V gene data show CDR1 as SGHTA and CDR2 as FQGTGA. Unmatched junction bases numbered 5, after V lost 5 bases and J lost 5 bases. The CDR3 totals 13 residues. The chain's CDR3 is CASSPSGGETQYF. As DNA, the CDR3 is TGTGCCAGCAGCCCATCCGGGGGGGAGACCCAGTACTTC.

The chain recombines TRBV15 with TRBJ1-3; no definite D call. Looked up from germline, CDR1 is LNHNV and CDR2 is YYDKDF (reference sequence). This CDR3 contains 18 residues. Trimming pared 3 bases from V and 1 base from J, leaving 19 bases between. The CDR3 nucleotides are TGTGCCACCAGCAGTGAACCGTCCCGGAAGTATTCTGGAAACACCATATATTTT. Translated: CATSSEPSRKYSGNTIYF. Filled out from reference TRBV15 and TRBJ1-3, the complete variable domain reads DAMVIQNPRYQVTQFGKPVTLSCSQTLNHNVMYWYQQKSSQAPKLLFHYYDKDFNNEADTPDNFQSRRPNTSFCFLDIRSPGLGDTAMYLCATSSEPSRKYSGNTIYFGEGSWLTVV.

This clone was detected once. This chain uses TRBV29-1 with TRBJ2-1; no reliable D call. This CDR3 has 10 residues. CDR1 SQVTM and CDR2 ANQGSEA come from the germline V gene. Trimming took 4 bases from V and 7 from J, leaving 5 bases between them. CDR3 loop: CSVVWNEQFF. The CDR3 DNA is TGCAGCGTTGTGTGGAATGAGCAGTTCTTC.